This T cell receptor (beta chain) came from a study of blood T cell repertoires in COVID-19 (dated by TCRdb to 2018 to 2021). As for the study more broadly: Samples covering the acute and convalescent phases of COVID-19 were provided by collaborators in the United States, Italy and Spain. The prospective study material was composed of cDNA or gDNA derived from T cells, B-cell-depleted T cells, or PBMCs. Deeply sampled blood TCRbeta repertoires from subjects exposed to, actively infected with, or recovered from COVID-19 were included in the dataset. The repertoires were released in a freely available public database intended as a resource for research on the immune response to SARS-CoV-2. Samples came from the ongoing ImmuneRACE study (first 160 participants) plus 1,254 subjects from 6 global collaborators. The sample metadata nearly always contained a de-identified subject ID, COVID-19 status, age in years and sex. Where HLA class I and class II types were available, the types were taken from metadata supplied by the sample provider, not from assay-based typing. Points the paper makes about the study in general: Clinical and demographic metadata were provided uncurated, with the amount varying by source and participant.

Comments on this clone: The antigen it binds to is not known. No clone much larger than this one lies a single base away; base qualities are absent.

The collaborating institutions used their own protocols to collect whole blood in K2EDTA tubes. For TCRbeta analysis, collaborator samples were shipped as frozen whole blood, as isolated PBMCs, or as DNA extracted from either sample type. TCRbeta CDR3 regions were amplified from genomic DNA using the immunoSEQ Assay, a bias-controlled multiplex PCR. In the source study's methods: Within the assay, amplification of reference gene primers was used to estimate how many nucleated cells each sample contained. Sequence reads were collapsed and filtered to measure the absolute abundance of every unique TCRbeta CDR3 rearrangement. For each sample, productive Simpson clonality was calculated by taking the square root of Simpson's diversity index across productive rearrangements. Imported from immuneACCESS, the table was reduced by TCRdb to in-frame sequences with V and J called. These copies leave out some clones; in studies compared against another copy, an unresolved V gene accounts for under half, and the cause of the remainder is not known. V, J and clone size derive from that table, while D and trimming were established from the DNA sequence. The sample has some 670,000 clones on record, 80% to 90% of them singletons. Over 0.2% of the sample belongs to the ten largest clones.

This receptor was obtained from a woman in her late teens or twenties with acute or convalescent COVID-19. The sample consisted of peripheral blood.

The CDR3 protein is CASSYTTGGSYGYTF. The nucleotide sequence reads as follows: TGCGCCAGCAGCTACACGACAGGGGGAAGTTATGGCTACACCTTC. The V gene is TRBV5-1 and the J gene is TRBJ1-2; 9 of the junction bases match TRBD1. The CDR3 has 15 amino acids, counting the end cysteine and phenylalanine. The kept DNA is CDR3 alone, 45 bases in frame from the first base. The germline V gene provides CDR1 SGHRS and CDR2 YFSETQ. Germline trimming amounts to 3 bases on V and 5 bases on J, with 8 as the count of junction bases outside the gene matches.